This TCR beta chain was documented in a study of T cell changes during pregnancy in multiple sclerosis. Measured with immunoSEQ multiplex PCR; TCRdb has only the in-frame clones, and not every one. The data hold roughly 22,000 clones, with about 88% observed a single time. The germline V gene has CDR1 MNHEY and CDR2 SMNVEV (reference sequence). The V and J ends lost 2 bases and 4 bases respectively, with 15 bases between them. The CDR3 sequence is 15 residues long. The table lists this clone with a count of one. This TCR was recovered from a female donor in good health, enrolled as a control in a pregnancy study. The chain uses TRBV27 and TRBJ2-7; perhaps TRBD2 as D (5 bases). Sequenced here: CD4+ T cells from peripheral blood mononuclear cells, sampled in the first trimester of pregnancy. This CDR3 reads CASSLQADARYEQYF. Written as DNA, the CDR3 is TGTGCCAGCAGTTTACAAGCGGACGCACGATACGAGCAGTACTTC.